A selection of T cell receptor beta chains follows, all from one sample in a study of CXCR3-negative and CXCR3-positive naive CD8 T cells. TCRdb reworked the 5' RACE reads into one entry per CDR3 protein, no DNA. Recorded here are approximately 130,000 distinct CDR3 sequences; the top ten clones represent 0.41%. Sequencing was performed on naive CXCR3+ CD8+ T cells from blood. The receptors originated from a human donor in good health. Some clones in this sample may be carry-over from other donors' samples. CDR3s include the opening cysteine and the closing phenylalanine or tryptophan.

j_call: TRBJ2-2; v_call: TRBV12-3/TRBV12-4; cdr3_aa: CASSGLAGVTGELFF
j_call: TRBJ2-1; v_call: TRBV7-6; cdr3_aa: CASSPSGAPYNEQFF
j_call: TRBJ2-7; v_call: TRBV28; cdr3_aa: CASSSLDREKRYEQYF
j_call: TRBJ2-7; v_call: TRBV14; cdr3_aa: CASSQDPLARSYEQYF
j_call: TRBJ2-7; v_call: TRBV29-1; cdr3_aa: CSVEDGNGDRASSYEQYF
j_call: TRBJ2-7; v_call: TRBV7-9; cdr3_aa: CAGSLSRASGPYEQYF
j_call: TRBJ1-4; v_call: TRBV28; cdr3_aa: CASAYGTGGSTNEKLFF
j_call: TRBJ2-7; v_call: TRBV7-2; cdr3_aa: CASSQPGLASEQYF
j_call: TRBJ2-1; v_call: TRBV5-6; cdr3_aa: CASSLGTMGVNNEQFF
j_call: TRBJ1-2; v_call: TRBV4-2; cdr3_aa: CASSQEYGRGYGYTF
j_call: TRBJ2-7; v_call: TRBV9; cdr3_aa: CASSVVDSSYEQYF
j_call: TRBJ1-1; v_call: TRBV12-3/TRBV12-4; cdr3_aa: CANGPGDNTEAFF